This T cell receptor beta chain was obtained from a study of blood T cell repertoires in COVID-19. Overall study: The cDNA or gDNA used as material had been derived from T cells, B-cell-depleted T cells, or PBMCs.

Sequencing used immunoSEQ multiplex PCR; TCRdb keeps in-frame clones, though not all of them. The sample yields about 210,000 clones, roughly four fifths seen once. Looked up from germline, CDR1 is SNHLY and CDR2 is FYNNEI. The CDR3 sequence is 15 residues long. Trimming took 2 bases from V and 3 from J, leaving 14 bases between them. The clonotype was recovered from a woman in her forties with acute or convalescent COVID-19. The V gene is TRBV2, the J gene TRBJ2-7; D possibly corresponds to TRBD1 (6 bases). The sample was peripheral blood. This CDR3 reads CASSESGRGYYEQYF. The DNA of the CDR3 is TGTGCCAGCAGTGAAAGTGGCAGGGGTTACTACGAGCAGTACTTC.